These T cell receptor beta chains were read from a single sample in a study of Ad26.COV2.S vaccination and SARS-CoV-2 variants. Profiling relied on immunoSEQ multiplex PCR, and the TCRdb table lists in-frame clones only, not all of them. The sample includes hundreds of thousands of clones, 70% to 90% of them seen just once. The sample consisted of peripheral blood, taken in a trial of Ad26.COV2.S vaccine versus placebo. The origin of the receptors is a person between 18 and 65 years old who received the Ad26.COV2.S COVID-19 vaccine or a placebo. CDR3s include the opening cysteine and the closing phenylalanine or tryptophan. Each record gives: J gene, V gene, clone size, D gene, CDR3 DNA, CDR3 protein. D genes are given only for firm matches. The size of a clone is reported for some rows only, either as once, few or many, or as a class for expanded clones.

TRBJ2-7,TRBV7-2,NA,NA,TGTGCCAGCAGCTTAGATCGGGGCTCCTACGAGCAGTACTTC,CASSLDRGSYEQYF
TRBJ2-7,TRBV4-1,NA,NA,TGCGCCAGCAGATTGACCCAGGCGTCGTACGAGCAGTACTTC,CASRLTQASYEQYF
TRBJ2-4,TRBV13,NA,TRBD2,TGTGCCAGCAGCAGCGCGGGGGGACTAGCCAAAAACATTCAGTACTTC,CASSSAGGLAKNIQYF
TRBJ2-2,TRBV6-5,once,NA,TGTGCCAGCTGGTGGACAGCGAACACCGGGGAGCTGTTTTTT,CASWWTANTGELFF
TRBJ1-5,TRBV14,few,TRBD1,TGTGCCAGCAGCTACCGGGACAGGGAGAGAATGAGCAATCAGCCCCAGCATTTT,CASSYRDRERMSNQPQHF
TRBJ1-5,TRBV12-5,NA,NA,TGTGCTAGTGCCCGGGATTCACAGCCCCAGCATTTT,CASARDSQPQHF
TRBJ1-6,TRBV6-5,NA,NA,TGTGCCAGCAGTTACGCAGGGTCAGATAATTCACCCCTCCACTTT,CASSYAGSDNSPLHF
TRBJ2-1,TRBV25-1,NA,NA,TGTGCCAGCAGTGAATTGGGCAGGGGTCTTGAGCAGTTCTTC,CASSELGRGLEQFF
TRBJ2-1,TRBV7-2,NA,NA,TGTGCCAGCAGCCCCCACCCGGGGACTGAGCAGTTCTTC,CASSPHPGTEQFF
TRBJ2-1,TRBV5-1,NA,TRBD2,TGCGCCAGCAGCTGGCTAGCGGAGGACTACAATGAGCAGTTCTTC,CASSWLAEDYNEQFF
TRBJ1-6,TRBV7-2,many,NA,TGTGCCAGCAGCTTAGAGCGGGTCCGGCCCCTCCACTTT,CASSLERVRPLHF
TRBJ1-6,TRBV9,NA,NA,TGTGCCAGCAGCGTAGAGGGGACCCCTAGTTCACCCCTCCACTTT,CASSVEGTPSSPLHF
TRBJ1-1,TRBV7-9,NA,NA,TGTGCCAGCAGCTTAGGGCAGAGGAACACTGAAGCTTTCTTT,CASSLGQRNTEAFF
TRBJ2-5,TRBV5-4,NA,NA,TGTGCCAGCAGCCCCACCGGGAGCAGCCGCCAAGAGACCCAGTACTTC,CASSPTGSSRQETQYF
TRBJ2-5,TRBV18,NA,TRBD1,TGTGCCAGCTCACCCTCCACAGGGGTTGAGACCCAGTACTTC,CASSPSTGVETQYF
TRBJ2-3,TRBV7-2,NA,TRBD1,TGTGCCACCAGCGGGACAGGGCCAGATACGCAGTATTTT,CATSGTGPDTQYF
TRBJ2-2,TRBV15,NA,TRBD2,TGTGCCACCAGCAGAGGACTAGCGGGAGGACACACCGGGGAGCTGTTTTTT,CATSRGLAGGHTGELFF
TRBJ1-5,TRBV4-3,many,NA,TGCGCCAGCAGCGAGTGGGTTATAGTTTTGGGCAATCAGCCCCAGCATTTT,CASSEWVIVLGNQPQHF
TRBJ2-7,TRBV27,once,NA,TGTGCCAGCAGTTTCCAGGGAAGCTCCTACGAGCAGTACTTC,CASSFQGSSYEQYF
TRBJ2-3,TRBV4-3,NA,NA,TGCGCCAGCAGCCAAGACGGAGGGGTCAAAAAAACAGATACGCAGTATTTT,CASSQDGGVKKTDTQYF
TRBJ1-1,TRBV18,NA,NA,TGTGCCAGCTCACCACTTAGACAGGAGCTGAACACTGAAGCTTTCTTT,CASSPLRQELNTEAFF
TRBJ1-2,TRBV19,NA,NA,TGTGCCAGTAGTATAGACCAGGAGGCAGCTAACTATGGCTACACCTTC,CASSIDQEAANYGYTF
TRBJ2-7,TRBV13,NA,TRBD2,TGTGCCAGCAGCCCACCAGCGGGAGGACGCTACGAGCAGTACTTC,CASSPPAGGRYEQYF
TRBJ2-7,TRBV7-9,once,TRBD1,TGTGCCAGCAGCTCACTCCGGGACAGGGGGTCAGGACTAGGGCACGAGCAGTACTTC,CASSSLRDRGSGLGHEQYF
TRBJ1-3,TRBV27,NA,NA,TGTGCCAGCAGTCAACTCGGGGGTCACATAAGCGGAAACACCATATATTTT,CASSQLGGHISGNTIYF
TRBJ2-2,TRBV6-5,once,NA,TGTGCCAGCAGTTTCGACAGGAACGGGGAGCTGTTTTTT,CASSFDRNGELFF
TRBJ2-2,TRBV5-1,NA,TRBD1,TGCGCCAGCACCGGGACAGGGGACACCGGGGAGCTGTTTTTT,CASTGTGDTGELFF
TRBJ2-3,TRBV5-1,NA,TRBD2,TGCGCCAGCAGCTCGACGTTCGGGAGGGGCACAGATACGCAGTATTTT,CASSSTFGRGTDTQYF
TRBJ1-5,TRBV7-8,NA,NA,TGTGCCAGCAGCTTAGACATTCGGGGAGATAGCAATCAGCCCCAGCATTTT,CASSLDIRGDSNQPQHF
TRBJ2-7,TRBV19,once,NA,TGTGCCAGTAGTGATATGGGGCCCGACTCCTACGAGCAGTACTTC,CASSDMGPDSYEQYF
TRBJ2-7,TRBV5-1,NA,NA,TGCGCCAGCAGCTTGGCCTCAGGGGTTAGGTACGAGCAGTACTTC,CASSLASGVRYEQYF
TRBJ2-1,TRBV30,NA,TRBD2,TGTGCCTGGAAGATAGCGGGAGGGCGCTACAATGAGCAGTTCTTC,CAWKIAGGRYNEQFF
TRBJ2-3,TRBV14,NA,NA,TGTGCCAGCAGCCAACTCACTAGCACAGATACGCAGTATTTT,CASSQLTSTDTQYF
TRBJ2-7,TRBV5-1,NA,TRBD2,TGCGCCAGCACCCTTGCCACGGGAGGGTACGAGCAGTACTTC,CASTLATGGYEQYF
TRBJ1-2,TRBV12-3/TRBV12-4,NA,TRBD1,TGTGCCAGCAGTCTGGACAGGGTCTATGGCTACACCTTC,CASSLDRVYGYTF
TRBJ2-2,TRBV14,NA,TRBD2,TGTGCCAGCAGCCACCGCACTAGCGGGGCGAACACCGGGGAGCTGTTTTTT,CASSHRTSGANTGELFF